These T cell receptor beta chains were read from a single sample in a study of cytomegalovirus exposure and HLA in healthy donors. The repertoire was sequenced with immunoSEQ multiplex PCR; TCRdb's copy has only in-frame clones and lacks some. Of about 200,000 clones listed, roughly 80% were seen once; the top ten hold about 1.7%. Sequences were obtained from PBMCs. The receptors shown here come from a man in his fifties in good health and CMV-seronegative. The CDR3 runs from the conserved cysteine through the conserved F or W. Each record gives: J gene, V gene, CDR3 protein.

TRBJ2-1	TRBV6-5	CASSLRESYNEQFF
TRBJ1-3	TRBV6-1	CASSEALGRVGDISGNTIYF
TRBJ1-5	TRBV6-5	CASSTHDRSNQPQHF
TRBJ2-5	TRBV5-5	CASSWGTSGRGSRETQYF
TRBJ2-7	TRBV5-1	CASSFIQDRSYEQYF
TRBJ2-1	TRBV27	CASSPLAGGLSSYNEQFF
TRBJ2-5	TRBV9	CASSAPDREWETQYF
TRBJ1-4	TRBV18	CASSDRQAPNEKLFF
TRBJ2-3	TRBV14	CASSQGTGRIKYF
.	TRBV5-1	CASSLGGGLFYEQYF
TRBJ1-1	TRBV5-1	CASSPDGTDNTEAFF
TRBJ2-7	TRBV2	CASSTTGYEQYF
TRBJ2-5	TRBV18	CASSWTGQVTETQYF
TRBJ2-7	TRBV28	CASGLGSSYEQYF
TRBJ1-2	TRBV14	CASSQIVGNYGYTF
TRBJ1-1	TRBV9	CASSPSVGEQAFF
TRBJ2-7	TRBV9	CASSVGPGVSYEQYF
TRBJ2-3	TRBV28	CASSLYPGREADTQYF
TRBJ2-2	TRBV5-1	CASSFPDTTGELFF
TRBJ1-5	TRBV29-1	CSAREGMSQPQHF
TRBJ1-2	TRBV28	CASTKGGQGANYGYTF
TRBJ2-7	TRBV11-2	CASSLNSGKNYEQYF
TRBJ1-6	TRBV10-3	CVISEFPPSSYNSPLHF
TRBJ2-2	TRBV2	CASSPAGLNTGELFF
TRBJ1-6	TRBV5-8	CASSLGQGSSYNSPLHF
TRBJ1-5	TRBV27	CASSPDRLSNQPQHF
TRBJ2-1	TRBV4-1	CASKAAGSSYNEQFF
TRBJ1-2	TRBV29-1	CSVYTGTGYGYTF
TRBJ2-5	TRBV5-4	CASSLVYGAGETQYF
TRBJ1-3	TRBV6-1	CASSDVGGNTIYF
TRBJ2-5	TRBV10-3	CAVGGGGQETQYF
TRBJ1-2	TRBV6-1	CASSDFPRYYGYTF
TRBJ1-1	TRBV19	CASSPKPGGVGATEAFF
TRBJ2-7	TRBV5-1	CASSLGAGSYEQYF
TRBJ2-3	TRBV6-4	CASSRLAGGLTDTQYF
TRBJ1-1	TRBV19	CASQDRAPAEAFF
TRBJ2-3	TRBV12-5	CASGERGAGGTDTQYF
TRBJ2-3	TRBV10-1	CASSGQSGATSTDTQYF
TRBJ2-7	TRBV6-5	CASRPGLASYEQYF
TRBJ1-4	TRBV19	CASSSYTRYEGKLFF
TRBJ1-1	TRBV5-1	CASSSLQGKAEAFF
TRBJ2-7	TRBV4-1	CASSQAAGAYLRYF
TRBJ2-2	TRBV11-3	CASSPLQGGPGELFF
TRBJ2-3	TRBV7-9	CASSPRLGLAGDTQYF
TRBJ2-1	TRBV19	CASSPPGTGGNEQFF
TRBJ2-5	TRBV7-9	CASSLVGRETQYF
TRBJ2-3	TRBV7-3	CASSFREGTQYF
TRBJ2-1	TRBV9	CASSVASGVAGNNEQFF
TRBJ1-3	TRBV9	CASSVSGSGNTIYF
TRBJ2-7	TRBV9	CASSVGSSGYSYEQYF
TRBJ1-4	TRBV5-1	CASSRTGQNEKLFF
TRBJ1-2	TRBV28	CAGRTGGLGYTF